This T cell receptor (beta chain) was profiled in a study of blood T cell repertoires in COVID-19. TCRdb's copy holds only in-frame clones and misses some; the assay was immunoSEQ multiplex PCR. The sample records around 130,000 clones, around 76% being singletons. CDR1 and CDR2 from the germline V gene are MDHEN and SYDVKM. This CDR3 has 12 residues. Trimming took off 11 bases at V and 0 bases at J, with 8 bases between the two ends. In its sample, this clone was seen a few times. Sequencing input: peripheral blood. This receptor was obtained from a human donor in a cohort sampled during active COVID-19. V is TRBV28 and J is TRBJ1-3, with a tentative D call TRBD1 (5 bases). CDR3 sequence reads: CASQVSGNTIYF. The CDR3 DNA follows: TGTGCCTCACAGGTCTCTGGAAACACCATATATTTT.